Below, 21 T cell receptor beta chains from the same sample are listed, as sequenced in a study of identical twins listed by TCRdb under 2016. Library creation used 5' RACE. The instrument was an Illumina HiSeq 2000. TCRdb cleaned the public reads at Q25 with fastp, built clones with MiXCR and kept in-frame beta chains. Each entry merges the rows of one CDR3 protein and shows their most common DNA and genes. The sample profile shows under 300,000 distinct CDR3 sequences; 10% to 15% of them were found once. The ten largest clones capture around 4% of the sample. The sample was also linked to a second study, of yellow fever vaccine responses in identical twins.

Sequences were obtained from memory (CD45RO+) T cells sorted from blood. In the paper's terms, the cell subset or site label means: CD45RO+ enriched T cells. These receptors came from a woman under 30 in good health.

This clonotype was seen at least ten times. V usage is TRBV20-1 and J usage is TRBJ2-5, with 12 positions matching TRBD1. CDR1 is DFQATT and CDR2 is SNEGSKA in the germline V gene (reference sequence). V shed 5 bases and J 5 bases; nucleotides not matched to a gene: 6. The CDR3 covers 14 residues. The CDR3 region is CSAFRDRGLETQYF. The CDR3 DNA reads TGCAGTGCTTTCCGGGACAGGGGGCTGGAGACCCAGTACTTC.

The rearrangement uses TRBV14 and TRBJ1-6; TRBD1 matches at 7 bases. Germline V gives CDR1 SGHDN, CDR2 FVKESK. J gave up 16 bases and V 1 base, and 7 bases lay outside the gene matches. CDR3 length equals 13 residues. CDR3 DNA: TGTGCCAGCAGCCAAGCTTCTAGGGGACAGCTCCACTTT. Its translation: CASSQASRGQLHF.

V usage is TRBV6-4 and J usage is TRBJ2-3, with 7 bases lining up with TRBD1. Germline assignment: CDR1 MRHNA and CDR2 SNTAGT. J was trimmed by 5 bases and V by 6 bases; bases with no gene match: 5. CDR3 length: 13 residues. CDR3 coding DNA: TGTGCCAGCAGCGACAGGGAACAAGATACGCAGTATTTT. It specifies CASSDREQDTQYF.

CDR3 sequence: CASSDATRSSYNEQFF. Here the CDR3 DNA reads TGTGCCAGCAGTGACGCGACTAGAAGTTCCTACAATGAGCAGTTCTTC. The chain uses TRBV25-1 and TRBJ2-1; maybe TRBD2 (6 bases). The CDR3 is made up of 16 amino acids. CDR1 and CDR2 from the germline V gene are MGHDK and SYGVNS. With 3 bases removed from V and 1 base from J, the gap between germline ends came to 13 bases. The full variable domain, with the rest looked up from reference TRBV25-1 and TRBJ2-1, is EADIYQTPRYLVIGTGKKITLECSQTMGHDKMYWYQQDPGMELHLIHYSYGVNSTEKGDLSSESTVSRIRTEHFPLTLESARPSHTSQYLCASSDATRSSYNEQFFGPGTRLTVL.

This clonotype showed up just a few times. The DNA for the CDR3 is TGCAGTGCCCGCCCTCAGCGGCAATACTACGAGCAGTACTTC. Protein sequence: CSARPQRQYYEQYF. This sequence joins TRBV20-1 and TRBJ2-7, with a tentative D call TRBD2 (5 bases). Trimming cost V 6 bases and J 3 bases, with 18 bases left between them. Looked up from germline, CDR1 is DFQATT and CDR2 is SNEGSKA (reference sequence). CDR3 length equals 14 residues.

This clonotype was counted ten times or more. The chain is built from TRBV12-3 or TRBV12-4 and TRBJ2-7; 7 positions match TRBD1. The J segment lost 0 bases and the V segment lost 7 bases, leaving 6 bases of the junction unmatched. This CDR3 is 14 amino acids long. CDR3 nucleotide sequence: TGTGCCAGCACCCAGGGGGAAAGCTCCTACGAGCAGTACTTC. This translates into CASTQGESSYEQYF.

This chain joins TRBV30 and TRBJ2-2; 11 bases fit TRBD2. Germline trimming cut 7 bases from V and 3 bases from J; bases unmatched to any gene: 10. The germline V gene has CDR1 GTSNPN and CDR2 SVGIG (reference sequence). This CDR3 is built from 16 residues. This CDR3 is CASLAGGRGDTGELFF. The CDR3 nucleotides are TGTGCCTCATTAGCGGGAGGGCGGGGCGACACCGGGGAGCTGTTTTTT.

The rearrangement links TRBV6-2 or TRBV6-3 to TRBJ2-3; D remains ambiguous. V shed 6 bases and J shed 7 bases, with 11 bases lying between them. The CDR3 contains 12 residues. Per the germline V gene, CDR1 is MNHEY and CDR2 is SVGEGT. The DNA for the CDR3 is TGTGCCAGCAGAGAAATCAGGTATACGCAGTATTTT. Translated, it gives CASREIRYTQYF.

This rearrangement joins TRBV10-3 to TRBJ1-1; 9 positions agree with TRBD1. In germline, CDR1 is ENHRY, CDR2 SYGVKD. The CDR3 is made up of 13 amino acids. Germline trimming cut 6 bases from V and 6 bases from J; bases unmatched to any gene: 5. As DNA, the CDR3 is TGTGCCATCAGGGGGACAGGGATCGCTGAAGCTTTCTTT. Translated: CAIRGTGIAEAFF.

The chain carries TRBV6-1 and TRBJ1-3, with D perhaps TRBD1 (5 bases). V lost 6 bases, J lost 2 bases, and 17 bases lay in between. Germline assignment: CDR1 MNHNS and CDR2 SASEGT. The length of the CDR3 is 16 residues. CDR3 sequence: CASSPDQGATGNTIYF. CDR3 nucleotides: TGTGCCAGCAGCCCGGATCAGGGAGCCACTGGAAACACCATATATTTT.

The table lists this clonotype with a few counts. The chain combines TRBV7-2 with TRBJ2-5, with D unresolved. V lost 1 base, J lost 5 bases, and 17 bases lay in between. CDR1 is SGHTA and CDR2 is FQGNSA in the germline V gene. The CDR3 runs 16 residues. The CDR3 sequence is CASSLDWSSATETQYF. The CDR3 DNA sequence: TGTGCCAGCAGCTTAGATTGGTCGTCTGCTACGGAGACCCAGTACTTC.

The chain combines TRBV14 with TRBJ2-7, with D unclear. Germline loops: CDR1 SGHDN, CDR2 FVKESK. This CDR3 has 13 amino acids. V gave up 4 bases and J gave up 3 bases, with 10 bases separating them. The CDR3 sequence is CASSLLGRYEQYF. Written as DNA, the CDR3 is TGTGCCAGCAGCCTCTTAGGACGCTACGAGCAGTACTTC.

The rearrangement joins TRBV20-1 to TRBJ2-3, with 7 nucleotides matching TRBD1. CDR3 length: 15 amino acids. Germline CDR1 and CDR2: DFQATT and SNEGSKA (reference sequence). Trimming removed 3 bases from V and 0 bases from J; junction bases left unmatched: 6. The CDR3 DNA reads as TGCAGTGCTAGCCCAGGGGGTTCTAGCACAGATACGCAGTATTTT. This codes for CSASPGGSSTDTQYF.

This clonotype has only a few counts. This sequence joins TRBV6-6 and TRBJ2-4; the D gene is possibly TRBD2 (5 bases). The CDR3 consists of 15 residues. CDR1 MNHNY and CDR2 SVGAGI come from the germline V gene (reference sequence). The V end was cut by 4 bases, the J end by 0 bases, with 10 bases between. CDR3 bases: TGTGCCAGCAGTTCCGGGGAGCTAGCCAAAAACATTCAGTACTTC. It codes for CASSSGELAKNIQYF.

V gene TRBV30 combines with J gene TRBJ2-2, with D perhaps matching TRBD1 (7 bases). CDR1 is GTSNPN and CDR2 is SVGIG in the germline V gene (reference sequence). The CDR3 is made up of 14 amino acids. With 5 bases removed from V and 6 bases from J, the gap between germline ends came to 16 bases. The CDR3 spells CAWGGDSRAGELFF. Here the CDR3 DNA reads TGTGCCTGGGGAGGGGACAGTCGGGCCGGGGAGCTGTTTTTT.

J is TRBJ2-7 and V is TRBV9, with a possible D match to TRBD2 (6 bases). Germline V lookup: CDR1 SGDLS, CDR2 YYNGEE. CDR3 size: 15 residues. V was clipped by 4 bases and J by 2 bases, with 16 bases between them. This CDR3 is CASSRRREVTYEQYF. CDR3 nucleotides: TGTGCCAGCAGCCGTAGGAGGGAAGTAACCTACGAGCAGTACTTC.

This clonotype was seen at least ten times. V usage is TRBV10-2 and J usage is TRBJ2-3; D is unresolved. In germline, CDR1 is WSHSY, CDR2 SAAADI. The CDR3 covers 11 residues. Trimming pared 8 bases from V and 4 bases from J, leaving 7 bases between. CDR3 sequence (DNA): TGCGCCAGCGAAGGAGCAGATACGCAGTATTTT. Protein sequence: CASEGADTQYF.

The CDR3 nucleotides are TGTGCCAGCAGCTTAAGGTTCAGCGGGGAGCAGTTCTTC. Its translation: CASSLRFSGEQFF. This chain connects TRBV11-2 to TRBJ2-1, with a weak D call TRBD2 (6 bases). Germline CDR1 reads SGHAT; CDR2 reads FQNNGV. Deletions cut 2 bases from V and 10 bases from J, with 12 bases between. This CDR3 contains 13 residues.

The chain couples TRBV5-1 to TRBJ1-1; 7 nucleotides agree with TRBD1. The CDR3 spans 15 residues. Germline loops: CDR1 SGHRS, CDR2 YFSETQ. V gave up 1 base and J gave up 2 bases; unmatched junction bases: 5. The CDR3 here is CASSLTGDPNTEAFF. As DNA, the CDR3 is TGCGCCAGCAGCTTGACAGGGGATCCCAACACTGAAGCTTTCTTT.

This rearrangement joins TRBV12-3 or TRBV12-4 to TRBJ1-2; no clear D. The CDR3 has 13 amino acids. Between the trimmed V and J ends, which lost 3 bases and 0 bases, there was a span of 5 bases. The CDR3 region has the DNA TGTGCCAGCAGTTTTCTAACTAACTATGGCTACACCTTC. It encodes CASSFLTNYGYTF.

The rearrangement links TRBV20-1 to TRBJ1-6; D not resolved. With 0 bases removed from V and 13 bases from J, the gap between germline ends came to 13 bases. Germline V gene sequence: CDR1 DFQATT, CDR2 SNEGSKA (reference sequence). This CDR3 is 13 amino acids long. In DNA, the CDR3 is TGCAGTGCTAGAGATGGCCGGGTTGGGCCCCTCCACTTT. Amino acids: CSARDGRVGPLHF.